A selection of T cell receptor beta chains follows, all from one sample in a study of molecular identifiers for immune sequencing clone quantification. TCRdb reanalysed the PCR reads using MiXCR and keeps one entry per CDR3 protein. The sample contains nearly 650,000 distinct CDR3 sequences, about 25% of which appear only once. The specimen was naive CD8+ T cells from blood, with Jurkat cell RNA spiked in. These TCRs come from a human donor in good health. Some libraries in this study had Jurkat cell RNA spiked in. The CDR3 runs from the conserved cysteine through the conserved F or W. Fields, in order: J gene, clone size, V gene, D gene, CDR3 DNA, CDR3 protein. A D gene is named only where the DNA matches it firmly. Size values are once, few and many counts, or a class for expanded clones, and some rows have none.

j_call: TRBJ2-5; clone_size: many; v_call: TRBV25-1; d_call: TRBD1; cdr3_nt: TGTGCCAGCAGTGGCGGCCCCGGGACAGAAAACCAAGAGACCCAGTACTTC; cdr3_aa: CASSGGPGTENQETQYF
j_call: TRBJ2-1; clone_size: -; v_call: TRBV4-2; d_call: -; cdr3_nt: TGTGCCAGCAGCCAAGAACGAGGGAATGAGCAGTTCTTC; cdr3_aa: CASSQERGNEQFF
j_call: TRBJ2-3; clone_size: few; v_call: TRBV7-9; d_call: TRBD1; cdr3_nt: TGTGCCAGCTCACACCCAATTTCCGGACAGGGTCAAGATACGCAGTATTTT; cdr3_aa: CASSHPISGQGQDTQYF
j_call: TRBJ2-3; clone_size: -; v_call: TRBV6-1; d_call: -; cdr3_nt: TGTGCCAGCCCCCTTTTTGCTAGCAGGGCCCCAGATACGCAGTATTTT; cdr3_aa: CASPLFASRAPDTQYF
j_call: TRBJ2-7; clone_size: few; v_call: TRBV2; d_call: TRBD1; cdr3_nt: TGTGCCAGGAGGGACAGTGGGGACGAGCAGTACTTC; cdr3_aa: CARRDSGDEQYF
j_call: TRBJ2-1; clone_size: many; v_call: TRBV5-4; d_call: TRBD1; cdr3_nt: TGTGCCAGCAGCCCAGGGGGCAATGAGCAGTTCTTC; cdr3_aa: CASSPGGNEQFF
j_call: TRBJ2-7; clone_size: -; v_call: TRBV27; d_call: TRBD2; cdr3_nt: TGTGCCAGCAGTTTACTAGCGGGGGGCCGGAACGAGCAGTACTTC; cdr3_aa: CASSLLAGGRNEQYF
j_call: TRBJ2-2; clone_size: -; v_call: TRBV20-1; d_call: TRBD2; cdr3_nt: TGCAGTGCTAGAGATCGACTAGCGGGAGACACCGGGGAGCTGTTTTTT; cdr3_aa: CSARDRLAGDTGELFF
j_call: TRBJ2-5; clone_size: many; v_call: TRBV4-1; d_call: -; cdr3_nt: TGCGCCAGCAGCCACAGTGACAGGCGACAAGAGACCCAGTACTTC; cdr3_aa: CASSHSDRRQETQYF
j_call: TRBJ2-5; clone_size: few; v_call: TRBV12-3/TRBV12-4; d_call: -; cdr3_nt: TGTGCCAGCAGTTCCGGCGAGGAAGAGACCCAGTACTTC; cdr3_aa: CASSSGEEETQYF
j_call: TRBJ2-3; clone_size: few; v_call: TRBV5-6; d_call: TRBD1; cdr3_nt: TGTGCCAGCAGCTCGGACAGGGATGATAGCACAGATACGCAGTATTTT; cdr3_aa: CASSSDRDDSTDTQYF
j_call: TRBJ2-1; clone_size: -; v_call: TRBV4-3; d_call: -; cdr3_nt: TGCGCCAGCAGCCAAGATAGTGGCGGCAATGAGCAGTTCTTC; cdr3_aa: CASSQDSGGNEQFF
j_call: TRBJ2-6; clone_size: many; v_call: TRBV27; d_call: -; cdr3_nt: TGTGCCAGCAGTTTGATGGCCTCTGGGGCCAACGTCCTGACTTTC; cdr3_aa: CASSLMASGANVLTF
j_call: TRBJ2-1; clone_size: -; v_call: TRBV7-9; d_call: -; cdr3_nt: TGTGCCAGCAGCTTAGCGACAACGGGAGCTTCCGATGAGCAGTTCTTC; cdr3_aa: CASSLATTGASDEQFF
j_call: TRBJ2-1; clone_size: few; v_call: TRBV7-8; d_call: -; cdr3_nt: TGTGCCAGCAGCTCCCTCCCTGGGCCGCACCTAGGGGGTGAGCAGTTCTTC; cdr3_aa: CASSSLPGPHLGGEQFF
j_call: TRBJ1-5; clone_size: -; v_call: TRBV28; d_call: -; cdr3_nt: TGTGCCAGCAGTTTGTCCCTCGGGACACCTAATCAGCCCCAGCATTTT; cdr3_aa: CASSLSLGTPNQPQHF
j_call: TRBJ2-1; clone_size: -; v_call: TRBV4-3; d_call: -; cdr3_nt: TGCGCCAGCAGCCAAGATATGGTCCAGCGGGCCTACAATGAGCAGTTCTTC; cdr3_aa: CASSQDMVQRAYNEQFF
j_call: TRBJ2-3; clone_size: many; v_call: TRBV29-1; d_call: TRBD1; cdr3_nt: TGCAGCGTTGGGACAGGCAGATTAGATACGCAGTATTTT; cdr3_aa: CSVGTGRLDTQYF
j_call: TRBJ2-7; clone_size: many; v_call: TRBV27; d_call: TRBD2; cdr3_nt: TGTGCCAGCAGCCCGGGACTAGGGCTCTCCTACGAGCAGTACTTC; cdr3_aa: CASSPGLGLSYEQYF
j_call: TRBJ2-7; clone_size: few; v_call: TRBV27; d_call: -; cdr3_nt: TGTGCCAGCAGTTTGGAGGGGGGTGGCCTCTACGAGCAGTACTTC; cdr3_aa: CASSLEGGGLYEQYF
j_call: TRBJ1-3; clone_size: many; v_call: TRBV4-3; d_call: -; cdr3_nt: TGCGCCAGCAGCCAAGATCCGATCAGAACCTCTGGAAACACCATATATTTT; cdr3_aa: CASSQDPIRTSGNTIYF
j_call: TRBJ1-1; clone_size: many; v_call: TRBV7-2; d_call: TRBD1; cdr3_nt: TGTGCCAGCAGTTTCCCAGGACAGGCCGTATGGGACACTGAAGCTTTCTTT; cdr3_aa: CASSFPGQAVWDTEAFF
j_call: TRBJ2-2; clone_size: -; v_call: TRBV20-1; d_call: TRBD1; cdr3_nt: TGCAGTGGAGGGACAGGGGACACCGGGGAGCTGTTTTTT; cdr3_aa: CSGGTGDTGELFF
j_call: TRBJ2-1; clone_size: few; v_call: TRBV4-2; d_call: -; cdr3_nt: TGTGCCAGCAGCCAAGACCCAGCTAACCCCTACAATGAGCAGTTCTTC; cdr3_aa: CASSQDPANPYNEQFF
j_call: TRBJ2-2; clone_size: few; v_call: TRBV3-1; d_call: -; cdr3_nt: TGTGCCAGCAGCCAAGATTGGTTTAGGGCCGCCTTTATGACCGGGGAGCTGTTTTTT; cdr3_aa: CASSQDWFRAAFMTGELFF
j_call: TRBJ2-1; clone_size: many; v_call: TRBV2; d_call: -; cdr3_nt: TGTGCCACCCTCCCCGGGACCCACAGTCCGGATGAGCAGTTCTTC; cdr3_aa: CATLPGTHSPDEQFF
j_call: TRBJ1-2; clone_size: few; v_call: TRBV2; d_call: -; cdr3_nt: TGTGCCAGCAGTGAGGACACTTGGTCCGGCTACACCTTC; cdr3_aa: CASSEDTWSGYTF
j_call: TRBJ2-7; clone_size: few; v_call: TRBV4-3; d_call: TRBD1; cdr3_nt: TGCGCCAGCAGCCAACACCCGGGACAGGGGGCGGGCGAGCAGTACTTC; cdr3_aa: CASSQHPGQGAGEQYF
j_call: TRBJ2-7; clone_size: many; v_call: TRBV4-3; d_call: TRBD1; cdr3_nt: TGCGCCAGCAGCCAAGATAGGACAGGCGGCGAGCAGTACTTC; cdr3_aa: CASSQDRTGGEQYF
j_call: TRBJ1-1; clone_size: -; v_call: TRBV19; d_call: TRBD1; cdr3_nt: TGTGCCAGTAGTGCCCGACAGGGCTTGAACACTGAAGCTTTCTTT; cdr3_aa: CASSARQGLNTEAFF
j_call: TRBJ2-3; clone_size: many; v_call: TRBV28; d_call: -; cdr3_nt: -; cdr3_aa: CASSFLETSTDTQYF
j_call: TRBJ2-3; clone_size: many; v_call: TRBV7-8; d_call: -; cdr3_nt: TGTGCCAGCAGCTACCCTCCTCTGACAGGAGGGTACGATACGCAGTATTTT; cdr3_aa: CASSYPPLTGGYDTQYF
j_call: TRBJ2-3; clone_size: many; v_call: TRBV2; d_call: -; cdr3_nt: TGTGCCAGCATCACCAACACAGATACGCAGTATTTT; cdr3_aa: CASITNTDTQYF
j_call: TRBJ2-7; clone_size: -; v_call: TRBV7-9; d_call: TRBD2; cdr3_nt: TGTGCCAGCAGCTTAGTTGGGACTAGCGGTCATCCTAGCTACGAGCAGTACTTC; cdr3_aa: CASSLVGTSGHPSYEQYF
j_call: TRBJ2-5; clone_size: -; v_call: TRBV24-1; d_call: -; cdr3_nt: TGTGCCACCAGTGAGTCGGGACGGCGAGAAGAGACCCAGTACTTC; cdr3_aa: CATSESGRREETQYF
j_call: TRBJ2-2; clone_size: many; v_call: TRBV24-1; d_call: TRBD1; cdr3_nt: TGTGCCACCAGTGAAACAAGGACAGGGGCAAACACCGGGGAGCTGTTTTTT; cdr3_aa: CATSETRTGANTGELFF
j_call: TRBJ2-5; clone_size: -; v_call: TRBV6-5; d_call: TRBD2; cdr3_nt: TGTGCCAGCAGATCCCGACTAGCGGGGGGACTCCAAGAGACCCTGTACTTC; cdr3_aa: CASRSRLAGGLQETLYF
j_call: TRBJ2-3; clone_size: many; v_call: TRBV3-1; d_call: -; cdr3_nt: TGTGCCAGCAGCTTAGGTTTGGCGAGTACGGATACGCAGTATTTT; cdr3_aa: CASSLGLASTDTQYF
j_call: TRBJ2-2; clone_size: -; v_call: TRBV12-3/TRBV12-4; d_call: TRBD2; cdr3_nt: TGTGCCAGCAGTCCGGTCGGCCTAGCGGGCACCGGGGAGCTGTTTTTT; cdr3_aa: CASSPVGLAGTGELFF
j_call: TRBJ1-6; clone_size: many; v_call: TRBV5-6; d_call: -; cdr3_nt: TGTGCCAGCAGCTCATGGACTAAGGATAATTCACCCCTCCACTTT; cdr3_aa: CASSSWTKDNSPLHF
j_call: TRBJ1-5; clone_size: many; v_call: TRBV12-3/TRBV12-4; d_call: -; cdr3_nt: TGTGCCAGCAGTTTTTCCTACAATCAGCCCCAGCATTTT; cdr3_aa: CASSFSYNQPQHF
j_call: TRBJ2-7; clone_size: few; v_call: TRBV19; d_call: -; cdr3_nt: TGTGCCAGTAGTATAGCCCGCGGGGCCTACGAGCAGTACTTC; cdr3_aa: CASSIARGAYEQYF
j_call: TRBJ2-7; clone_size: few; v_call: TRBV19; d_call: -; cdr3_nt: TGTGCCAGTAGTATTTATATGGATTCCTACGAGCAGTACTTC; cdr3_aa: CASSIYMDSYEQYF
j_call: TRBJ2-5; clone_size: many; v_call: TRBV6-2/TRBV6-3; d_call: -; cdr3_nt: TGTGCCAGCTCCCCAGAAGGGAAGACCCAGTACTTC; cdr3_aa: CASSPEGKTQYF
j_call: TRBJ2-1; clone_size: -; v_call: TRBV5-1; d_call: -; cdr3_nt: TGCGCCAGCAGCTCGGACATTGGGAGCTACAATGAGCAGTTCTTC; cdr3_aa: CASSSDIGSYNEQFF
j_call: TRBJ2-5; clone_size: -; v_call: TRBV7-9; d_call: TRBD1; cdr3_nt: TGTGCCAGCAGCCCCGGGACAGTGTACCAAGAGACCCAGTACTTC; cdr3_aa: CASSPGTVYQETQYF
j_call: TRBJ2-2; clone_size: many; v_call: TRBV5-4; d_call: TRBD2; cdr3_nt: TGTGCCAGCAGCTTAGGACTAGCGCCCGGGGAGCTGTTTTTT; cdr3_aa: CASSLGLAPGELFF